This TCR beta chain is drawn from a study of blood T cell repertoires in COVID-19. As handled by the study authors: Amplification of reference gene primers provided the estimated nucleated cell counts. Sequencing used immunoSEQ multiplex PCR; TCRdb keeps in-frame clones, though not all of them. The DNA was the basis for D and trimming; V, J and clone size are from that table. The table lists about 300,000 clones, around 88% of them singletons. This CDR3 is 15 amino acids long. Looked up from germline, CDR1 is LGHNA and CDR2 is YSLEER. V shed 1 base and J shed 8 bases, with 15 bases lying between them.

The specimen was peripheral blood. This receptor was obtained from a woman under 40 with COVID-19, enrolled during active disease. The chain has TRBV4-3 and TRBJ1-5; no clear D gene. This chain's CDR3 is CASSQVAGPTEPQHF. The CDR3 DNA reads as TGCGCCAGCAGCCAAGTTGCAGGCCCGACGGAGCCCCAGCATTTT.